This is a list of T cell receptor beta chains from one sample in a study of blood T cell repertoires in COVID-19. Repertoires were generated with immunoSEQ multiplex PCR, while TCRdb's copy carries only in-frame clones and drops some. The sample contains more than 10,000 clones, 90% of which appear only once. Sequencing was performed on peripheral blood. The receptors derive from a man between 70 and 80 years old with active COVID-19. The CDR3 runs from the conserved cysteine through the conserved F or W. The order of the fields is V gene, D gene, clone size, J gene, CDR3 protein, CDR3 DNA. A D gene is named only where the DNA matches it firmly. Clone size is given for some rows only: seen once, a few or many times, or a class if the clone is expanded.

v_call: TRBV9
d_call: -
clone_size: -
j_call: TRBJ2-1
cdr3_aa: CASSVVGSGGYNEQFF
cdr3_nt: TGTGCCAGCAGCGTAGTCGGGTCAGGGGGGTACAATGAGCAGTTCTTC

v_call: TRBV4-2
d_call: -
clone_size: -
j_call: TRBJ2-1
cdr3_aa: CASSQDTGGPYNEQFF
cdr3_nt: TGTGCCAGCAGCCAAGATACGGGGGGCCCCTACAATGAGCAGTTCTTC

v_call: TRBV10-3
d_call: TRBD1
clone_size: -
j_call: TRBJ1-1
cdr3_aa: CAIGQGGNTEAFF
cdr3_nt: TGTGCCATCGGACAGGGCGGGAACACTGAAGCTTTCTTT

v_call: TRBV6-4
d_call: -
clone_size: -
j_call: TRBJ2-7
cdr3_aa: CASSEWAGRSYEQYF
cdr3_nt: TGTGCCAGCAGTGAGTGGGCAGGAAGGTCCTACGAGCAGTACTTC

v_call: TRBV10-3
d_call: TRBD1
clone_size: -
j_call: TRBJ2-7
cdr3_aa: CAISGGQGPYEQYF
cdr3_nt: TGTGCCATCAGTGGAGGACAGGGCCCCTACGAGCAGTACTTC

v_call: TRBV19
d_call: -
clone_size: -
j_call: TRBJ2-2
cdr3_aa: CASSRTLRSTGELFF
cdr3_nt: TGTGCCAGTAGTCGGACACTCCGGAGCACCGGGGAGCTGTTTTTT

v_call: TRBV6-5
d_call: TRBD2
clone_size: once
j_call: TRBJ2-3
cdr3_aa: CASSYSGTTTDTQYF
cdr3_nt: TGTGCCAGCAGTTACTCGGGGACTACCACAGATACGCAGTATTTT

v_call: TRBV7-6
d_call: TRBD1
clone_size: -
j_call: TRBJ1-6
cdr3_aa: CASSEQGTNSPLHF
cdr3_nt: TGTGCCAGCAGCGAACAGGGGACTAATTCACCCCTCCACTTT

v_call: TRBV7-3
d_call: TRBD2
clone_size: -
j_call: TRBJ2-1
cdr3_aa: CASSLTVLAGNNEQFF
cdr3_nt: TGTGCCAGCAGCTTAACGGTACTAGCGGGGAACAATGAGCAGTTCTTC

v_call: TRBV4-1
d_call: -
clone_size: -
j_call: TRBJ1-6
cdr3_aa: CASSQDWQGYNSPLHF
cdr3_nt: TGCGCCAGCAGCCAAGACTGGCAGGGGTATAATTCACCCCTCCACTTT

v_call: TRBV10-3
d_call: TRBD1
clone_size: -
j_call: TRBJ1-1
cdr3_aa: CAINPGQKNTEAFF
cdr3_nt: TGTGCCATCAACCCGGGACAGAAGAACACTGAAGCTTTCTTT

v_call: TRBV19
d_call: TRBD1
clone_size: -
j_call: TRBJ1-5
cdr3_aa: CASSIAETGTENQPQHF
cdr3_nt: TGTGCCAGTAGTATCGCGGAGACCGGGACAGAAAATCAGCCCCAGCATTTT

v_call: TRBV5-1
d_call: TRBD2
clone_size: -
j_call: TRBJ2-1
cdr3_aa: CASSFGLAGSSYNEQFF
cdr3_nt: TGCGCCAGCAGCTTTGGACTAGCGGGGAGCTCCTACAATGAGCAGTTCTTC

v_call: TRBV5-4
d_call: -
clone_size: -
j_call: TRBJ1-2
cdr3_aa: CASKREGYGYTF
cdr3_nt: TGTGCCAGCAAGAGGGAAGGATATGGCTACACCTTC

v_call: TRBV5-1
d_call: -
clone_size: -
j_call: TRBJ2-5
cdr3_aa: CASSRANTGKLQETQYF
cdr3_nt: TGCGCCAGCAGCCGTGCGAACACCGGGAAGCTACAAGAGACCCAGTACTTC

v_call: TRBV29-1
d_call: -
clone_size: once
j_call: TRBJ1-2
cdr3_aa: CSVEGRSGGYTF
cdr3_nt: TGCAGCGTTGAAGGGAGGTCGGGTGGCTACACCTTC

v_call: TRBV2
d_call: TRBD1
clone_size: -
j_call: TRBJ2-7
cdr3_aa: CASSLQGARNEQYF
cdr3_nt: TGTGCCAGCAGCCTACAGGGGGCTCGAAACGAGCAGTACTTC

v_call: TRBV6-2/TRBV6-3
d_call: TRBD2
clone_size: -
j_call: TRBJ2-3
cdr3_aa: CASSTVAGGGADTQYF
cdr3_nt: TGTGCCAGCAGTACCGTAGCGGGAGGGGGGGCAGATACGCAGTATTTT